Listed below are T cell receptor beta chains from one sample, sequenced in a study of shared clonotypes between healthy human individuals. Produced via immunoSEQ multiplex PCR; TCRdb's table is partial and in-frame only. The data show some 740,000 clones, with about 91% seen just once and less than 25% held by the top ten. Sequenced sample: naive CD8+ T cells sorted from blood. These receptors were taken from a man younger than 40 in good health. Each CDR3 is given with its conserved first and last residue. Clone sizes are given selectively: once, few, many, or a class where the clone is expanded.

v_call: TRBV7-6; clone_size: NA; j_call: TRBJ2-1; cdr3_aa: CASSLSTGDTYNEQFF
v_call: TRBV11-2; clone_size: NA; j_call: TRBJ2-7; cdr3_aa: CASSASSEQYF
v_call: TRBV7-9; clone_size: NA; j_call: TRBJ2-1; cdr3_aa: CASSSLLGDRGADEQFF
v_call: TRBV29-1; clone_size: NA; j_call: TRBJ2-7; cdr3_aa: CSVESRGSSNEQYF
v_call: TRBV27; clone_size: NA; j_call: TRBJ1-5; cdr3_aa: CASSQLSNQPQHF
v_call: TRBV6-1; clone_size: few; j_call: TRBJ1-5; cdr3_aa: CASSAHSNQPQHF
v_call: TRBV5-6; clone_size: NA; j_call: TRBJ2-2; cdr3_aa: CASSLGLAGGPTGELFF
v_call: TRBV28; clone_size: NA; j_call: TRBJ1-1; cdr3_aa: CASKRTGGSEAFF
v_call: TRBV7-9; clone_size: NA; j_call: TRBJ2-1; cdr3_aa: CASSSRDRGNEQFF
v_call: TRBV19; clone_size: NA; j_call: TRBJ2-7; cdr3_aa: CASSISGQGRYEQYF
v_call: TRBV29-1; clone_size: NA; j_call: TRBJ1-2; cdr3_aa: CSVEMRNYGYTF
v_call: TRBV11-2; clone_size: NA; j_call: TRBJ2-1; cdr3_aa: CASSLDPSGSYNEQFF
v_call: TRBV19; clone_size: NA; j_call: TRBJ2-7; cdr3_aa: CASSIPGQASYEQYF
v_call: TRBV21-1; clone_size: NA; j_call: TRBJ1-4; cdr3_aa: CASSDDRGENEKLFF
v_call: TRBV7-6; clone_size: NA; j_call: TRBJ1-2; cdr3_aa: CASSPAGGLGLSGYTF
v_call: TRBV18; clone_size: NA; j_call: TRBJ2-7; cdr3_aa: CASSLTGDSYEQYF
v_call: TRBV5-4; clone_size: NA; j_call: TRBJ2-7; cdr3_aa: CASSWGTEQYF
v_call: TRBV5-4; clone_size: NA; j_call: TRBJ2-7; cdr3_aa: CASSLQETSHYEQYF
v_call: TRBV7-6; clone_size: NA; j_call: TRBJ2-2; cdr3_aa: CASSLEGATGELFF
v_call: TRBV7-2; clone_size: NA; j_call: TRBJ2-3; cdr3_aa: CASSLLVPDTQYF
v_call: TRBV13; clone_size: NA; j_call: TRBJ2-7; cdr3_aa: CASSFARQGYEQYF
v_call: TRBV7-8; clone_size: once; j_call: TRBJ2-7; cdr3_aa: CASSLYGTSGSYEQYF
v_call: TRBV28; clone_size: NA; j_call: TRBJ2-1; cdr3_aa: CASSFILVGNEQFF
v_call: TRBV4-1; clone_size: NA; j_call: TRBJ2-2; cdr3_aa: CASSLSTGTSLGELFF